Each of the 27 T cell receptor beta chains below was sequenced from the same sample in a study of cytomegalovirus exposure and HLA in healthy donors. Primers included in the PCR were 60 Vbeta and 13 Jbeta primers. Profiling relied on immunoSEQ multiplex PCR, and the TCRdb table lists in-frame clones only, not all of them. The sample lists nearly 200,000 clones, around 86% occurring once. Sequencing was performed on PBMCs. Receptors originate from a woman aged 45 to 65 in good health and CMV-seropositive.

V usage is TRBV2 and J usage is TRBJ1-6; no firm D call. The CDR3 covers 14 residues. Germline CDR1 SNHLY, CDR2 FYNNEI. Trimming took 5 bases from V and 16 from J, leaving 21 bases between them. The CDR3 reads CASSPTTWGVSLHF. The CDR3 DNA follows: TGTGCCAGCAGTCCTACTACTTGGGGAGTTAGTCTCCACTTT.

V usage is TRBV2 and J usage is TRBJ1-2; D is unclear. The CDR3 extends over 12 amino acids. CDR1 and CDR2 (germline): SNHLY, FYNNEI. V gave up 6 bases and J gave up 3 bases, with 8 bases separating them. The CDR3 sequence: CASRGRYYGYTF. CDR3 coding DNA: TGTGCCAGCAGGGGCAGGTACTATGGCTACACCTTC.

This clone was recorded a few times. V is TRBV25-1 and J is TRBJ2-1, with 7 bases identical to TRBD1. Germline V CDR1 and CDR2: MGHDK, SYGVNS. With 4 bases clipped from V and 7 bases from J, the junction kept 4 bases outside the gene matches. The CDR3 contains 13 residues. Here the CDR3 DNA reads TGTGCCAGCAGTGCTACAGGGGTTAATGAGCAGTTCTTC. It yields the protein CASSATGVNEQFF.

This chain uses TRBV28 with TRBJ2-7; D unclear. Germline CDR1 reads MDHEN; CDR2 reads SYDVKM. The germline V and J ends were trimmed by 5 bases and 0 bases, with 11 bases remaining between them. This CDR3 comprises 14 residues. In DNA form, the CDR3 reads TGTGCCAGCAGTCCAAATCTCAGCTCCTACGAGCAGTACTTC. Translating gives CASSPNLSSYEQYF.

The table lists this clone with a few counts. This chain connects TRBV11-3 to TRBJ2-5; a weak D match, TRBD1 (6 bases). The CDR3 has 15 residues. Between the trimmed V and J ends, which lost 0 bases and 4 bases, there was a span of 12 bases. Germline V CDR1 and CDR2: SGHNT, YENEEA. The CDR3 sequence: CASSLDITGRETQYF. CDR3 in DNA: TGTGCCAGCAGCTTAGATATAACAGGGCGAGAGACCCAGTACTTC.

The chain employs TRBV18 and TRBJ1-4; 9 nucleotides line up with TRBD1. CDR1 and CDR2 (germline): KGHSH, LQKENI. V lost 5 bases, J lost 8 bases, and 6 bases stayed unmatched. CDR3 length: 14 amino acids. CDR3 residues: CASSAGQGREKLFF. CDR3 nucleotide sequence: TGTGCCAGCTCAGCAGGACAGGGGCGGGAAAAACTGTTTTTT.

V and J are TRBV29-1 and TRBJ2-4; a weak D match, TRBD2 (5 bases). Germline-derived CDR1 and CDR2 are SQVTM and ANQGSEA. The CDR3 contains 12 residues. Trimming cost V 6 bases and J 1 base, with 7 bases left between them. The CDR3 bases are TGCAGCGTCGGGGAGGCCAAAAACATTCAGTACTTC. This translates into CSVGEAKNIQYF.

There are a few counts of this clone. The rearrangement links TRBV21-1 to TRBJ2-7; TRBD2, the D gene given by the table, was not confirmed from the DNA. TRBV21-1 is marked as a pseudogene. This CDR3 region has 19 residues. CDR3 sequence (DNA): TGTGCCAGCAGCAAAGTCACTAGCGGGAGGGTCACAAAAATCTACGAGCAGTACTTC. Translation gives CASSKVTSGRVTKIYEQYF.

The gene calls are TRBV6-5 and TRBJ2-7; possibly TRBD1 for D (5 bases). Germline loops: CDR1 MNHEY, CDR2 SVGAGI. The length of the CDR3 is 12 residues. Trimming took 7 bases from V and 0 from J, leaving 7 bases between them. CDR3 residues: CASTGNSYEQYF. DNA of the CDR3: TGTGCCAGCACAGGGAACTCCTACGAGCAGTACTTC.

This chain links TRBV28 with TRBJ2-4; perhaps TRBD2 as D (5 bases). Germline assignment: CDR1 MDHEN and CDR2 SYDVKM. CDR3 length: 15 residues. V lost 6 bases and J lost 0, with 12 bases in between. The CDR3 nucleotides read TGTGCCAGCAGGATGACTACCCTAGCCAAAAACATTCAGTACTTC. Translated: CASRMTTLAKNIQYF.

A note on this clone: Its ends do not fully match the called genes, so a read error is possible. The genes are TRBV7-9 and TRBJ2-5; 10 nucleotides agree with TRBD2. The germline V gene has CDR1 SEHNR and CDR2 FQNEAQ (reference sequence). CDR3 length equals 16 residues. CDR3 region: CSSSLGTSAVEETQYF. CDR3 DNA: TGTTCCAGCAGTTTGGGGACTAGCGCAGTCGAAGAGACCCAGTACTTC. The variable domain in full, completed from reference TRBV7-9 and TRBJ2-5, reads DTGVSQNPRHKITKRGQNVTFRCDPISEHNRLYWYRQTLGQGPEFLTYFQNEAQLEKSRLLSDRFSAERPKGSFSTLEIQRTEQGDSAMYLCSSSLGTSAVEETQYFGPGTRLLVL.

The chain carries TRBV9 and TRBJ2-5; 8 positions match TRBD2. The germline CDR1 and CDR2 sequences are SGDLS and YYNGEE. This CDR3 region has 16 residues. The trim removed 0 bases at V and 2 bases at J, leaving 6 bases unmatched. The DNA of the CDR3 is TGTGCCAGCAGCGTAGGAACTAGCGGAATTCAAGAGACCCAGTACTTC. Translating gives CASSVGTSGIQETQYF. Full variable domain (missing parts from reference TRBV9 and TRBJ2-5): DSGVTQTPKHLITATGQRVTLRCSPRSGDLSVYWYQQSLDQGLQFLIQYYNGEERAKGNILERFSAQQFPDLHSELNLSSLELGDSALYFCASSVGTSGIQETQYFGPGTRLLVL.

This clone was detected once. The chain employs TRBV5-4 and TRBJ2-7; TRBD1 matches 10 bases. The CDR3 length is 17 residues. Trimming took 4 bases from V and 0 from J; bases not matched to a gene: 10. In germline, CDR1 is SGHNT, CDR2 YYREEE (reference sequence). This CDR3 is CASSEGDRGRSSYEQYF. The CDR3 DNA follows: TGTGCCAGCAGCGAAGGGGACAGGGGACGAAGCTCCTACGAGCAGTACTTC.

The chain has TRBV5-1 and TRBJ1-2; 10 bases align to TRBD1. The CDR3 covers 13 residues. The germline gives CDR1 SGHRS, CDR2 YFSETQ. With 2 bases clipped from V and 6 bases from J, the junction kept 1 base outside the gene matches. The CDR3 coding sequence is TGCGCCAGCAGCTTCGGACAGGGGGATGGCTACACCTTC. It specifies CASSFGQGDGYTF.

The V gene is TRBV9, the J gene TRBJ2-5; possible D gene TRBD1, 5 bases. This CDR3 region has 15 residues. V was cut by 7 bases and J by 2 bases, with 18 bases left in between. Germline V gene lookup returns CDR1 SGDLS and CDR2 YYNGEE. The CDR3 reads CASSVGPYRQETQYF. CDR3 DNA: TGTGCCAGCTCTGTGGGGCCGTACCGTCAAGAGACCCAGTACTTC.

This clone has more than one count but fewer than ten. This sequence joins TRBV27 and TRBJ1-5, with D maybe TRBD1 (5 bases). The CDR3 covers 13 residues. Germline V CDR1 and CDR2: MNHEY, SMNVEV (reference sequence). V shed 4 bases and J shed 5 bases, with 9 bases lying between them. The CDR3 DNA is TGTGCCAGCAGTTCTGACAGCGATCAGCCCCAGCATTTT. Translating gives CASSSDSDQPQHF.

The chain joins TRBV18 to TRBJ2-7, with D uncertain. This CDR3 region has 12 residues. The V end was cut by 0 bases, the J end by 6 bases, with 6 bases between. Per the germline V gene, CDR1 is KGHSH and CDR2 is LQKENI. The CDR3 DNA is TGTGCCAGCTCACCACCCACGGGCGAGCAGTACTTC. Protein product: CASSPPTGEQYF.

This clone was seen only once. The chain recombines TRBV27 with TRBJ1-5; 9 positions agree with TRBD1. Germline values: CDR1 MNHEY, CDR2 SMNVEV (reference sequence). The CDR3 runs 14 residues. V shed 4 bases and J 2 bases; nucleotides not matched to a gene: 0. DNA for the CDR3: TGTGCCAGCAGTTGGACAGGGGGCAATCAGCCCCAGCATTTT. It encodes CASSWTGGNQPQHF.

Comment on this clone: A junction end diverges from the germline sequence, so it may reflect a read error. The chain has TRBV5-1 and TRBJ1-5, with no clear D. The CDR3 length is 13 residues. CDR1 and CDR2 (germline): SGHRS, YFSETQ. The CDR3, as DNA: TGCGCCAGCAGTTTGGGTCACAATCAGCCCCAGCATTTT. The encoded protein is CASSLGHNQPQHF.

The chain combines TRBV10-1 with TRBJ1-5; D remains ambiguous. The length of the CDR3 is 13 residues. The germline V gene has CDR1 WNHNN and CDR2 SYGVQD (reference sequence). Trimming removed 2 bases from V and 6 bases from J, with 8 bases in between. The CDR3 coding sequence is TGCGCCAGCAGTGAGACGAGAGGTCAGCCCCAGCATTTT. Protein sequence: CASSETRGQPQHF.

The rearrangement uses TRBV5-1 and TRBJ2-2, with D possibly matching TRBD2 (5 bases). The ends were cut back, 4 bases at V and 7 bases at J, with 20 bases in the middle. Germline values: CDR1 SGHRS, CDR2 YFSETQ. The CDR3 sequence is 16 residues long. CDR3 sequence: CASSPPRTPRDGELFF. CDR3 DNA sequence: TGCGCCAGCAGCCCCCCCCGGACTCCCCGAGACGGGGAGCTGTTTTTT.

This clone showed up just once. V usage is TRBV2 and J usage is TRBJ2-7, with D possibly matching TRBD2 (5 bases). CDR1 and CDR2 from the germline V gene are SNHLY and FYNNEI. V was shortened by 6 bases and J by 4 bases, with 13 bases between the two germline ends. This CDR3 is 13 amino acids long. The CDR3 nucleotides are TGTGCCAGCAGCCGGGATTTTGATTACGAGCAGTACTTC. Translating it yields CASSRDFDYEQYF.

The genes are TRBV29-1 and TRBJ1-1; a possible D gene is TRBD1 (6 bases). This CDR3 has 13 residues. Looked up from germline, CDR1 is SQVTM and CDR2 is ANQGSEA. V was clipped by 7 bases and J by 1 base, with 13 bases between them. Here the CDR3 DNA reads TGCAGCGCGGAGCCAGGGGCGAACACTGAAGCTTTCTTT. Encoded protein: CSAEPGANTEAFF.

The genes are TRBV6-1 and TRBJ2-2; 10 bases agree with TRBD1. CDR3 length equals 15 residues. Germline assignment: CDR1 MNHNS and CDR2 SASEGT. J was trimmed by 4 bases and V by 5 bases; bases with no gene match: 4. The CDR3 reads CASSWDRGGTGELFF. CDR3 nucleotides: TGTGCCAGCAGTTGGGACAGGGGTGGCACCGGGGAGCTGTTTTTT.

V gene TRBV7-8 combines with J gene TRBJ2-5; D not certain. Germline-derived CDR1 and CDR2 are SGHVS and FQNEAQ. Trimming took 4 bases from V and 4 from J, leaving 4 bases between them. The CDR3 runs 11 residues. CDR3 in DNA: TGTGCCAGCAGCTCGGTAGAGACCCAGTACTTC. This translates into CASSSVETQYF.

The rearrangement links TRBV28 to TRBJ2-7; D uncertain. The ends were cut back, 2 bases at V and 1 base at J, with 6 bases in the middle. The CDR3 is 13 residues long. Germline V gene lookup returns CDR1 MDHEN and CDR2 SYDVKM. As DNA, the CDR3 is TGTGCCAGCAGTTTAGGCAGATCCTACGAGCAGTACTTC. It encodes CASSLGRSYEQYF.

The chain combines TRBV9 with TRBJ2-1; the D is unclear. This CDR3 region has 16 residues. V was trimmed by 3 bases and J by 0 bases, leaving 13 bases between them. Germline V gene sequence: CDR1 SGDLS, CDR2 YYNGEE. The CDR3 is CASSAGLLSSYNEQFF. In nucleotides, the CDR3 is TGTGCCAGCAGCGCAGGTCTGCTTAGCTCCTACAATGAGCAGTTCTTC.